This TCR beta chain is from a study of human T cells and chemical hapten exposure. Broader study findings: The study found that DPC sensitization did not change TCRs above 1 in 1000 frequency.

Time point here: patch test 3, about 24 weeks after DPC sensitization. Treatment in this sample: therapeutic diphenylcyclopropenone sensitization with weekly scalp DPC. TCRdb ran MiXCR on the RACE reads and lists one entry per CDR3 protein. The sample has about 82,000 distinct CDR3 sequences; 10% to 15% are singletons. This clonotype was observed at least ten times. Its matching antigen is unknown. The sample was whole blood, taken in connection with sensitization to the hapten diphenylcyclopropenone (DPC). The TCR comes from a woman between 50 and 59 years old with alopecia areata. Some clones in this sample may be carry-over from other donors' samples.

The CDR3: CASTDTSGGVFF. In DNA, the CDR3 is TGTGCCAGCACTGATACTAGCGGGGGGGTATTCTTC. The chain combines TRBV6-1 with TRBJ2-1, with TRBD2 matching 13 bases. The CDR3 spans 12 residues. The germline CDR1 and CDR2 sequences are MNHNS and SASEGT. The J segment lost 16 bases and the V segment lost 7 bases, leaving 7 bases of the junction unmatched.